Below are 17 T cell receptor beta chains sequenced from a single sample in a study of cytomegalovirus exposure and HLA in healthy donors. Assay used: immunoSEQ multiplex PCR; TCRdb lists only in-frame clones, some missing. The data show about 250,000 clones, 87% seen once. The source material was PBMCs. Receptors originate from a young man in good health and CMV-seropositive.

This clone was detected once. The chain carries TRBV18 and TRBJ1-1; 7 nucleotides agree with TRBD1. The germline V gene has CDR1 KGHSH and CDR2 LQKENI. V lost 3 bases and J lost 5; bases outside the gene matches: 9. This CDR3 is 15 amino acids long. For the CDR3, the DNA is TGTGCCAGCTCACCTCCCTCGCAGGGGGGGACTGAAGCTTTCTTT. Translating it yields CASSPPSQGGTEAFF.

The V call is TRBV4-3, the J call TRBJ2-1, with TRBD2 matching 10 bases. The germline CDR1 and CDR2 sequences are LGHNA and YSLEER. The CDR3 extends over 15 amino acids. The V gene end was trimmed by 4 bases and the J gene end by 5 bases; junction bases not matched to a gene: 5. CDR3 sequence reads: CASSPLAGANNEQFF. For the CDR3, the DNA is TGCGCCAGCAGCCCGCTAGCGGGAGCTAACAATGAGCAGTTCTTC.

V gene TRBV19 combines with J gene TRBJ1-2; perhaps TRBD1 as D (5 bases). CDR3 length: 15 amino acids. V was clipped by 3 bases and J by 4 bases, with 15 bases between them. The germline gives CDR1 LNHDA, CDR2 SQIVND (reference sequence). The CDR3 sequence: CASSIGTRGFYGYTF. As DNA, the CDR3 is TGTGCCAGTAGTATTGGCACGCGGGGCTTCTATGGCTACACCTTC.

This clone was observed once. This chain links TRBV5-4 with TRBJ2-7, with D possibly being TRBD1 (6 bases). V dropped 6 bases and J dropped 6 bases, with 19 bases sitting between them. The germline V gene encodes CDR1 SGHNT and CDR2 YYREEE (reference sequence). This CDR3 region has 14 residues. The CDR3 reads CASKPGHQAAEQYF. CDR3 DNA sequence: TGTGCCAGCAAACCGGGACACCAGGCAGCCGAGCAGTACTTC.

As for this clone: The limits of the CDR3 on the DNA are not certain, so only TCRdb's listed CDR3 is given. This CDR3 is CASPPVENYEQYFGPTENYEQYF. The J gene is TRBJ2-7, the V gene TRBV5-1; the table's D call, TRBD1, has no DNA check behind it. The length of the CDR3 is 23 amino acids, counting both ends. The germline gives CDR1 SGHRS, CDR2 YFSETQ.

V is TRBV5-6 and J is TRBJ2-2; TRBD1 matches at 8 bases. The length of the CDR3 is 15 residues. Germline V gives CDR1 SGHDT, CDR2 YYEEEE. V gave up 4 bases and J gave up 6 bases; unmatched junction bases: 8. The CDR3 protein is CASSRPDRVAGELFF. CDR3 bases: TGTGCCAGCAGCCGCCCGGACAGGGTGGCCGGGGAGCTGTTTTTT.

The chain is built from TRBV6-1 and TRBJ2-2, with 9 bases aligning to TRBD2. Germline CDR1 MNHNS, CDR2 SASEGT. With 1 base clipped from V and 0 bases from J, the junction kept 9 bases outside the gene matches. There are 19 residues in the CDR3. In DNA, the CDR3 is TGTGCCAGCAGTGAAGTTACTAGCGGGCGCTACTCGAACACCGGGGAGCTGTTTTTT. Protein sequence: CASSEVTSGRYSNTGELFF.

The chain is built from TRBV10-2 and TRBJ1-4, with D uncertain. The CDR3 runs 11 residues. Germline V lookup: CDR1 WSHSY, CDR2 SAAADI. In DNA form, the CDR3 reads TGCGCTGAGCAGATGAATGAAAAACTGTTTTTT. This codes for CAEQMNEKLFF.

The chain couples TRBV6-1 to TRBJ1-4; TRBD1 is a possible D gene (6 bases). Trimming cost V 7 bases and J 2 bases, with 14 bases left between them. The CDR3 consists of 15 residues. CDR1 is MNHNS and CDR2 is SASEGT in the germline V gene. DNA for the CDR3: TGTGCCAGCATGATTGGGACATGGACTAATGAAAAACTGTTTTTT. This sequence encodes CASMIGTWTNEKLFF.

The CDR3 nucleotides read TGCGCCAGCAGCCAAGATCGAGACAGGGGCCCCTACAATGAGCAGTTCTTC. It specifies CASSQDRDRGPYNEQFF. The chain employs TRBV4-3 and TRBJ2-1; 8 bases line up with TRBD1. After removal of 0 bases from V and 2 bases from J, the junction contained 6 bases not matched to a gene. Germline CDR1 LGHNA, CDR2 YSLEER. The CDR3 contains 17 residues.

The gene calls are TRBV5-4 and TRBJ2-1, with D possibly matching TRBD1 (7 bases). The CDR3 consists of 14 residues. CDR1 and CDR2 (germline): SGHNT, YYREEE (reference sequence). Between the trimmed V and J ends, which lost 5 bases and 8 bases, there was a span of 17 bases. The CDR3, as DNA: TGTGCCAGCAGTCCCGTGGAGGGGGCATATGAGCAGTTCTTC. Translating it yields CASSPVEGAYEQFF.

This CDR3 is CASSLPVDSDPSTDTQYF. The CDR3 DNA is TGTGCCAGCAGTCTACCAGTGGACAGCGACCCCAGCACAGATACGCAGTATTTT. The chain carries TRBV28 and TRBJ2-3; possible D gene TRBD1, 6 bases. Germline CDR1 MDHEN, CDR2 SYDVKM. The CDR3 sequence is 18 residues long. V was pared by 5 bases and J by 0 bases, with 21 bases between.

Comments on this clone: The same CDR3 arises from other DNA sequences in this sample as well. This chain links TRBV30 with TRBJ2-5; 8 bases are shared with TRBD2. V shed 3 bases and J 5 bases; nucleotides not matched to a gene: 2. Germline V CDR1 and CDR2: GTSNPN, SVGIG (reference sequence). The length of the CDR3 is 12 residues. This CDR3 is CAWSRGGETQYF. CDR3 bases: TGTGCCTGGAGCCGGGGGGGGGAGACCCAGTACTTC.

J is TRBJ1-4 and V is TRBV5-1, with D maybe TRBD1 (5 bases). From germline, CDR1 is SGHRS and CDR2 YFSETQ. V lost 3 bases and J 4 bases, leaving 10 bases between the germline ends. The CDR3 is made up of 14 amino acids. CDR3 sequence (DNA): TGCGCCAGCAGCTCCCAGGGTCTTAATGAAAAACTGTTTTTT. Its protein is CASSSQGLNEKLFF.

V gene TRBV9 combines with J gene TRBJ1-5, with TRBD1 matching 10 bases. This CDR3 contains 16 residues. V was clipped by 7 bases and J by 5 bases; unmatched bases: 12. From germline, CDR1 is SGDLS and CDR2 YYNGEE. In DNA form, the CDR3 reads TGTGCCAGCGGACCGGGACAGGGGAGTTTATATCAGCCCCAGCATTTT. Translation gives CASGPGQGSLYQPQHF.

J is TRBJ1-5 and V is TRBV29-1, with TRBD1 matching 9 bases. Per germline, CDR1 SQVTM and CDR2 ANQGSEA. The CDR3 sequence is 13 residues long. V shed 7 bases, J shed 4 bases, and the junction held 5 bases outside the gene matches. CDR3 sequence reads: CSEQGAANQPQHF. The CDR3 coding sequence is TGCAGCGAACAGGGGGCTGCGAATCAGCCCCAGCATTTT.

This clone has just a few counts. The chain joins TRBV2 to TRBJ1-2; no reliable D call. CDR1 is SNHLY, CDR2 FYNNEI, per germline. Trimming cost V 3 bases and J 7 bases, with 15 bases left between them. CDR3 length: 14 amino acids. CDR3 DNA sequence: TGTGCCAGCAGTGAGTTCGGTCAGGAAGGTGGCTACACCTTC. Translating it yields CASSEFGQEGGYTF.